These 21 T cell receptor beta chains originate from one sample sequenced in a study of cytotoxic CD8 clonotypes in ibrutinib-treated CLL. Sequenced by immunoSEQ multiplex PCR; TCRdb stores in-frame clones only, minus some. The table has about 68,000 clones, 90% seen once. Specimen: PBMCs, collected after 12 months of ibrutinib treatment. The receptor set was obtained from a human donor with chronic lymphocytic leukemia.

This sequence joins TRBV9 and TRBJ1-6, with a weak D call TRBD1 (5 bases). The V and J ends lost 0 bases and 5 bases respectively, with 9 bases between them. Germline V gene lookup returns CDR1 SGDLS and CDR2 YYNGEE. This CDR3 spans 15 amino acids. CDR3 amino acids: CASSVVSGDNSPLHF. In DNA, the CDR3 is TGTGCCAGCAGCGTAGTGTCGGGGGATAATTCACCCCTCCACTTT. Drawing the rest from reference TRBV9 and TRBJ1-6, the complete variable domain is DSGVTQTPKHLITATGQRVTLRCSPRSGDLSVYWYQQSLDQGLQFLIQYYNGEERAKGNILERFSAQQFPDLHSELNLSSLELGDSALYFCASSVVSGDNSPLHFGNGTRLTVT.

This clone came up once. The genes are TRBV30 and TRBJ2-2; D is ambiguous. Trimming took off 1 base at V and 3 bases at J, with 12 bases between the two ends. This CDR3 has 15 residues. Germline V gene lookup returns CDR1 GTSNPN and CDR2 SVGIG (reference sequence). The CDR3 reads CAWSGETSYTGELFF. The CDR3 coding sequence is TGTGCCTGGAGTGGGGAAACCTCGTACACCGGGGAGCTGTTTTTT.

This chain links TRBV6-5 with TRBJ1-4; D uncertain. Germline loops: CDR1 MNHEY, CDR2 SVGAGI. CDR3 size: 12 residues. Trimming left V 0 bases short and J 8 bases short, with 4 bases between. The CDR3 bases are TGTGCCAGCAGTTACTCAGGGGAAAAACTGTTTTTT. Its translation is CASSYSGEKLFF.

The rearrangement uses TRBV5-8 and TRBJ2-7, with 8 bases matching TRBD1. Germline V CDR1 and CDR2: SGHTS, YDEGEE. CDR3 length: 14 amino acids. V lost 0 bases to trimming and J lost 3 bases; unmatched junction nucleotides: 2. The CDR3 DNA sequence: TGTGCCAGCAGCTTGGCAGGGGGCAGCTACGAGCAGTACTTC. This encodes CASSLAGGSYEQYF.

The chain joins TRBV7-9 to TRBJ1-2, with unresolved D. V lost 1 base to trimming and J lost 8 bases, with 11 bases between them. CDR3 length: 13 residues. CDR1 is SEHNR and CDR2 is FQNEAQ in the germline V gene (reference sequence). CDR3 in amino acids: CASSLEDRGGYTF. The CDR3 bases are TGTGCCAGCAGCTTAGAGGATCGAGGGGGCTACACCTTC.

The genes are TRBV28 and TRBJ2-5; the D gene is possibly TRBD1 (6 bases). V was clipped by 10 bases and J by 1 base, with 22 bases between them. The CDR3 runs 16 residues. CDR1 and CDR2 (germline): MDHEN, SYDVKM. The CDR3 spells CATGKTGTPFQETQYF. The CDR3 DNA follows: TGTGCCACAGGGAAAACCGGGACACCCTTCCAAGAGACCCAGTACTTC.

This clone was seen a few times. The V and J genes are TRBV7-2 and TRBJ1-5, with D uncertain. There are 15 residues in the CDR3. V lost 3 bases to trimming and J lost 3 bases, with 12 bases between them. Germline CDR1 and CDR2: SGHTA and FQGNSA. The CDR3 bases are TGTGCCAGCAGCTTGGCTACTACATCCAATCAGCCCCAGCATTTT. Translated: CASSLATTSNQPQHF.

The chain couples TRBV27 to TRBJ2-7; a possible D gene is TRBD1 (6 bases). Looked up from germline, CDR1 is MNHEY and CDR2 is SMNVEV (reference sequence). The CDR3 has 15 residues. Trimming pared 3 bases from V and 1 base from J, leaving 13 bases between. CDR3 in DNA: TGTGCCAGCAGTTTCTTCAGCGGACAGTCCTACGAGCAGTACTTC. Protein sequence: CASSFFSGQSYEQYF.

The chain links TRBV30 to TRBJ2-5, with D possibly matching TRBD1 (5 bases). The CDR3 runs to 15 residues. V dropped 4 bases and J dropped 5 bases, with 20 bases sitting between them. Germline V CDR1 and CDR2: GTSNPN, SVGIG (reference sequence). CDR3: CAWNALQGSLETQYF. CDR3 sequence (DNA): TGTGCCTGGAACGCGCTTCAGGGTTCATTGGAGACCCAGTACTTC.

V is TRBV18 and J is TRBJ1-1; D not certain. This CDR3 comprises 15 residues. V lost 2 bases to trimming and J lost 0 bases, with 10 bases between them. Germline CDR1 KGHSH, CDR2 LQKENI. The CDR3 region is CASSPLPVLNTEAFF. In nucleotides, the CDR3 is TGTGCCAGCTCACCATTACCGGTTTTGAACACTGAAGCTTTCTTT.

CDR3 sequence: CASSQIWGDNRVTNYGYTF. The CDR3, as DNA: TGTGCCAGCAGCCAGATATGGGGTGATAACAGGGTCACTAACTATGGCTACACCTTC. V gene TRBV14 combines with J gene TRBJ1-2, with D possibly matching TRBD1 (6 bases). Deletions cut 3 bases from V and 0 bases from J, with 23 bases between. Per the germline V gene, CDR1 is SGHDN and CDR2 is FVKESK. The length of the CDR3 is 19 residues.

The V and J genes are TRBV11-3 and TRBJ2-5; D could derive from TRBD1 or TRBD2 (6 bases each). The CDR3 extends over 15 amino acids. V lost 0 bases to trimming and J lost 5 bases, with 13 bases between them. In germline, CDR1 is SGHNT, CDR2 YENEEA. The CDR3 bases are TGTGCCAGCAGCTTAGATATCAGGAGGGGGGAGACCCAGTACTTC. Protein product: CASSLDIRRGETQYF.

The genes are TRBV18 and TRBJ2-2, with 11 bases that match TRBD2. There are 16 residues in the CDR3. The trim removed 5 bases at V and 6 bases at J, leaving 8 bases unmatched. Germline values: CDR1 KGHSH, CDR2 LQKENI. This CDR3 reads CASSSPSGRLSGELFF. Here the CDR3 DNA reads TGTGCCAGCTCATCGCCTAGCGGGAGGTTGTCCGGGGAGCTGTTTTTT.

The rearrangement uses TRBV18 and TRBJ2-1, with 13 nucleotides matching TRBD2. V shed 8 bases and J 6 bases; nucleotides not matched to a gene: 4. The length of the CDR3 is 14 residues. CDR1 is KGHSH, CDR2 LQKENI, per germline. CDR3 nucleotides: TGTGCCAGCGCCACTAGCGGGAGGGGCAATGAGCAGTTCTTC. Translation gives CASATSGRGNEQFF.

The chain employs TRBV28 and TRBJ2-7; D might be TRBD1 (6 bases). The CDR3 is 15 residues long. Germline V gene lookup returns CDR1 MDHEN and CDR2 SYDVKM. Trimming stripped 6 bases from V and 0 bases from J, with 15 bases between. The CDR3, as DNA: TGTGCCAGCAGCCCAGGGGAGTACAGCTCCTACGAGCAGTACTTC. Its translation: CASSPGEYSSYEQYF.

The chain employs TRBV5-3 and TRBJ2-7, with 7 bases lining up with TRBD1. TRBV5-3 is annotated as an ORF whose role is uncertain. Losses at the gene ends were 6 bases for V and 3 bases for J; bases not matched to a gene: 9. CDR3 length equals 14 residues. Written as DNA, the CDR3 is TGTGCCAGAATACGTACAGGGGCTTTCTACGAGCAGTACTTC. As protein: CARIRTGAFYEQYF.

This sequence joins TRBV5-6 and TRBJ2-1; D remains ambiguous. CDR1 SGHDT and CDR2 YYEEEE come from the germline V gene. This CDR3 spans 15 amino acids. Between the trimmed V and J ends, which lost 0 bases and 3 bases, there was a span of 10 bases. The DNA for the CDR3 is TGTGCCAGCAGCTTGGCTTCCCTAAGCTACAATGAGCAGTTCTTC. It yields the protein CASSLASLSYNEQFF.

V and J are TRBV6-1 and TRBJ1-5, with D unclear. CDR1 MNHNS and CDR2 SASEGT come from the germline V gene. Trimming removed 4 bases from V and 9 bases from J, with 16 bases in between. This CDR3 has 14 amino acids. In DNA form, the CDR3 reads TGTGCCAGCAGTGGGATAGGCCCCAAGGGGCCCCAGCATTTT. Translated: CASSGIGPKGPQHF.

The V call is TRBV19, the J call TRBJ2-3; D is unresolved. The CDR3 is made up of 11 amino acids. Germline assignment: CDR1 LNHDA and CDR2 SQIVND (reference sequence). Trimming removed 8 bases at V and 4 bases at J, with 7 bases between. For the CDR3, the DNA is TGTGCCAGTTCCGCTGCAGATACGCAGTATTTT. Translation gives CASSAADTQYF.

The chain is built from TRBV9 and TRBJ2-5; 9 bases agree with TRBD1. The CDR3 extends over 15 amino acids. In germline, CDR1 is SGDLS, CDR2 YYNGEE. The V gene end was trimmed by 0 bases and the J gene end by 2 bases; junction bases not matched to a gene: 2. For the CDR3, the DNA is TGTGCCAGCAGCGTAGAGGGACAGGGTCAAGAGACCCAGTACTTC. Its protein product is CASSVEGQGQETQYF.

The chain joins TRBV7-4 to TRBJ1-1, with D tentatively TRBD1 (6 bases). This CDR3 spans 14 amino acids. Germline V gives CDR1 SGHVT, CDR2 SQSDAQ. The ends were cut back, 3 bases at V and 12 bases at J, with 20 bases in the middle. DNA for the CDR3: TGTGCCAGCAGCTTTTGTGGGGGCAGGGAGGGAACTTTCTTT. This sequence encodes CASSFCGGREGTFF.